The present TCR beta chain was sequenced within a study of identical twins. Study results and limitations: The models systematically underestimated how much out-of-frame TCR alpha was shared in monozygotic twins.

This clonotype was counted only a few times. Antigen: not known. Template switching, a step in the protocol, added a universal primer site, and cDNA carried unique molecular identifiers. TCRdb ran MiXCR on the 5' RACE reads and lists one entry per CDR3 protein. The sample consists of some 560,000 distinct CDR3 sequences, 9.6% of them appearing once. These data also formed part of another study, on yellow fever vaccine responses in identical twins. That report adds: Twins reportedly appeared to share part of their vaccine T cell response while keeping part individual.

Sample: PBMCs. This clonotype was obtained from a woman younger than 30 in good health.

The CDR3 here is CAISEWRGSYEQYF. For the CDR3, the DNA is TGTGCCATCAGTGAGTGGCGGGGCTCCTACGAGCAGTACTTC. This sequence joins TRBV10-3 and TRBJ2-7; D might be TRBD2 (6 bases). Germline assignment: CDR1 ENHRY and CDR2 SYGVKD. This CDR3 is built from 14 residues. V lost 1 base to trimming and J lost 0 bases, with 7 bases between them.